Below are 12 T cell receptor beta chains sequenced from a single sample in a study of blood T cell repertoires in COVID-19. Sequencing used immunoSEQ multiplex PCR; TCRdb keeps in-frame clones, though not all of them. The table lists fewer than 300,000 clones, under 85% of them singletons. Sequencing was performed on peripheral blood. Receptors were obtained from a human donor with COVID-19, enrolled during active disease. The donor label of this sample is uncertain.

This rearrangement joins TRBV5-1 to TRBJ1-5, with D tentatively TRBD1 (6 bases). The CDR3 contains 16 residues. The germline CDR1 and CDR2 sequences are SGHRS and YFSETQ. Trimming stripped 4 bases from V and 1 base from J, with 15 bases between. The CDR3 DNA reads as TGCGCCAGCAGCCCGACAGGTAGCGGGAGCAATCAGCCCCAGCATTTT. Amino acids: CASSPTGSGSNQPQHF.

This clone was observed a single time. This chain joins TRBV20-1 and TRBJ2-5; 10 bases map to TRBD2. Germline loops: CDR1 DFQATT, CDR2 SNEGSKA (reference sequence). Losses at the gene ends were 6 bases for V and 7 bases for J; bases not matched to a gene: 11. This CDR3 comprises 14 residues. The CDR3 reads CSASNPSGSGTQYF. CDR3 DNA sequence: TGCAGTGCCAGTAATCCTAGCGGGAGTGGGACCCAGTACTTC.

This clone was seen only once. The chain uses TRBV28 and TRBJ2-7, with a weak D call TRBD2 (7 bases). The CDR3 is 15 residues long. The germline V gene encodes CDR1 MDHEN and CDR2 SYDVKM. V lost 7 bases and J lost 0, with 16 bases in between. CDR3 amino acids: CASTSLGGGSYEQYF. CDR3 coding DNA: TGTGCCAGCACTTCCCTAGGGGGGGGCTCCTACGAGCAGTACTTC.

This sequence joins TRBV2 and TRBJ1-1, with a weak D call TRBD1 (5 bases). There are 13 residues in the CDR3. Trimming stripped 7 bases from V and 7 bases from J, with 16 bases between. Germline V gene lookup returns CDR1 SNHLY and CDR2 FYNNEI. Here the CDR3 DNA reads TGTGCCAGCACCCCTAGCGGACACAATGAAGCTTTCTTT. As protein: CASTPSGHNEAFF.

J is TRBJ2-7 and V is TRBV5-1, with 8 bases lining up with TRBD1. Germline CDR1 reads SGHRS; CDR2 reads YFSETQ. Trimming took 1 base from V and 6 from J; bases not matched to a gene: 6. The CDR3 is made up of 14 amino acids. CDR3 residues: CASSLRQGAGEQYF. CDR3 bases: TGCGCCAGCAGCTTGCGGCAGGGGGCGGGCGAGCAGTACTTC.

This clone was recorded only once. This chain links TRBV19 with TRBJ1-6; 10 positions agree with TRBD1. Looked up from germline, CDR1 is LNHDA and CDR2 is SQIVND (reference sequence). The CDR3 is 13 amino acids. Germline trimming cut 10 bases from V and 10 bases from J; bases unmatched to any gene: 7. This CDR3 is CATKTGGVSPLHF. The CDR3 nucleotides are TGTGCCACTAAGACAGGGGGCGTCTCACCCCTCCACTTT.

The CDR3 DNA reads as TGTGCCAGCAGCTACAACAGGGGGCTTGATACGCAGTATTTT. Translation: CASSYNRGLDTQYF. The chain has TRBV3-1 (or the pseudogene TRBV3-2) and TRBJ2-3; TRBD1 aligns across 9 bases. The CDR3 consists of 14 residues. Trimming at V came to 5 bases and at J to 6 bases, leaving 6 bases not matched to a gene. Germline assignment: CDR1 LGHDT and CDR2 YNNKEL (reference sequence).

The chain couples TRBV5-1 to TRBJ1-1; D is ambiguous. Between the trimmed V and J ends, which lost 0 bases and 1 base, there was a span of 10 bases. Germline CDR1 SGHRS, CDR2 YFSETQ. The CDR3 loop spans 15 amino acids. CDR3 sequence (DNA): TGCGCCAGCAGCTTGGCCTTATCAGGGAACACTGAAGCTTTCTTT. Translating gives CASSLALSGNTEAFF.

The CDR3 DNA is TGTGCCAGCAGCGCGAGGACTAGCGGAGGATACAATGAGCAGTTCTTC. Its protein product is CASSARTSGGYNEQFF. The rearrangement links TRBV9 to TRBJ2-1; 10 nucleotides align to TRBD2. V shed 3 bases, J shed 4 bases, and the junction held 7 bases outside the gene matches. In germline, CDR1 is SGDLS, CDR2 YYNGEE. The CDR3 covers 16 residues.

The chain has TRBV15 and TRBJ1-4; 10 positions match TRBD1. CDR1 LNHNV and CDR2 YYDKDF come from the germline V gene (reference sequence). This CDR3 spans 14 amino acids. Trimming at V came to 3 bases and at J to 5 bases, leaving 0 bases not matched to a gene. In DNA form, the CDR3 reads TGTGCCACCAGCAGGGGACAGGGGAATGAAAAACTGTTTTTT. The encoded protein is CATSRGQGNEKLFF.

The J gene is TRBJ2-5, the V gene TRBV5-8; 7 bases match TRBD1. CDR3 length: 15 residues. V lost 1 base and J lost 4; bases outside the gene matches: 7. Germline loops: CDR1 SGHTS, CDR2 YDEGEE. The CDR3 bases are TGTGCCAGCAGCTTGACCTACACAGGGGCAGAGACCCAGTACTTC. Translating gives CASSLTYTGAETQYF. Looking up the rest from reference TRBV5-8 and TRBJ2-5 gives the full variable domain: EAGVTQSPTHLIKTRGQQATLRCSPISGHTSVYWYQQALGLGLQFLLWYDEGEERNRGNFPPRFSGRQFPNYSSELNVNALELEDSALYLCASSLTYTGAETQYFGPGTRLLVL.

The CDR3 region has the DNA TGTGCCAGTAGTATAGCTCTAGCGGGAGGTCCGCGTGAGCAGTACTTC. Translated: CASSIALAGGPREQYF. This chain uses TRBV19 with TRBJ2-7; 11 bases agree with TRBD2. Germline CDR1 reads LNHDA; CDR2 reads SQIVND (reference sequence). J lost 7 bases, V lost 1 base, and 9 bases had no gene match. The CDR3 consists of 16 residues.